The clone carrying this T cell receptor (beta chain) was found a few times. As yet, its antigen is unknown. This specimen belongs to a study of beta chain features in type 1 diabetes. CDR1 is ENHRY, CDR2 SYGVKD, per germline. The CDR3 sequence is 12 residues long. V lost 2 bases to trimming and J lost 7 bases; unmatched junction nucleotides: 0. Study observations and caveats: When VDJ junctions were examined, type 1 diabetes patients showed fewer insertions and more deletions. Equally in patients and controls, shorter templates might have been favored by PCR.

Isolated RNA was reverse transcribed in full, so expressed TCRB transcripts were sequenced. Some clones are missing from TCRdb's copy, which holds only in-frame ones; the method was immunoSEQ multiplex PCR. Of some 19,000 clones in the sample, around 50% were seen once. Sequencing used stem cell memory CD4+ T cells from blood. The chain links TRBV10-3 to TRBJ1-1; 8 bases map to TRBD1. The origin of this receptor is a man aged 18 to 29 in good health. The CDR3 coding sequence is TGTGCCATCAGTGAGGGGACAGGTGAAGCTTTCTTT. This translates into CAISEGTGEAFF.